The 14 T cell receptor beta chains reported below all come from one sample, sequenced in a study of cytomegalovirus exposure and HLA in healthy donors. The primer mix had 60 Vbeta and 13 Jbeta primers. Profiling relied on immunoSEQ multiplex PCR, and the TCRdb table lists in-frame clones only, not all of them. The sample yields 150,000 to 200,000 clones, about three quarters seen once. The sequencing input was PBMCs. The receptors stem from a woman in her forties or fifties in good health and CMV-seropositive.

This chain joins TRBV28 and TRBJ2-3, with 8 bases matching TRBD1. With 8 bases clipped from V and 0 bases from J, the junction kept 7 bases outside the gene matches. Germline V gene lookup returns CDR1 MDHEN and CDR2 SYDVKM. The CDR3 spans 15 residues. CDR3 region: CASGIRTGSTDTQYF. CDR3 sequence (DNA): TGTGCCAGCGGGATTCGGACAGGGAGCACAGATACGCAGTATTTT. The whole variable domain, filled in from reference TRBV28 and TRBJ2-3, reads DVKVTQSSRYLVKRTGEKVFLECVQDMDHENMFWYRQDPGLGLRLIYFSYDVKMKEKGDIPEGYSVSREKKERFSLILESASTNQTSMYLCASGIRTGSTDTQYFGPGTRLTVL.

This clone has only one observation. The chain couples TRBV5-4 to TRBJ1-1; D might be TRBD1 (6 bases). The V and J ends lost 1 base and 1 base respectively, with 17 bases between them. CDR1 SGHNT and CDR2 YYREEE come from the germline V gene (reference sequence). The CDR3 loop spans 17 amino acids. The CDR3 protein is CASSLLQGAGSNTEAFF. CDR3 bases: TGTGCCAGCAGCTTGCTACAGGGTGCTGGATCGAACACTGAAGCTTTCTTT.

The chain links TRBV20-1 to TRBJ1-1; no firm D call. Germline V lookup: CDR1 DFQATT, CDR2 SNEGSKA (reference sequence). This CDR3 is 11 amino acids long. V gave up 6 bases and J gave up 3 bases, with 8 bases separating them. CDR3 in amino acids: CSAAQDTEAFF. The CDR3 coding sequence is TGCAGTGCGGCCCAGGACACTGAAGCTTTCTTT.

The rearrangement links TRBV5-6 to TRBJ1-2; D is unclear. Germline V CDR1 and CDR2: SGHDT, YYEEEE. V lost 0 bases and J 4 bases, leaving 13 bases between the germline ends. This CDR3 spans 15 amino acids. This CDR3 reads CASSLGAGTGYGYTF. The CDR3 nucleotides read TGTGCCAGCAGCTTGGGGGCGGGTACGGGCTATGGCTACACCTTC.

V gene TRBV4-3 combines with J gene TRBJ1-5; 10 positions agree with TRBD1. CDR3 length equals 15 residues. Germline values: CDR1 LGHNA, CDR2 YSLEER. V shed 2 bases and J 9 bases; nucleotides not matched to a gene: 7. In DNA form, the CDR3 reads TGCGCCAGCAGCCAACTGAGGACAGGGGGTTGGCCCCAGCATTTT. It encodes CASSQLRTGGWPQHF.

The V call is TRBV28, the J call TRBJ2-7; 11 bases agree with TRBD1. The germline CDR1 and CDR2 sequences are MDHEN and SYDVKM. This CDR3 is built from 15 residues. V was clipped by 8 bases and J by 2 bases; unmatched bases: 8. The CDR3 loop reads CASGSQGQGAYEQYF. In DNA, the CDR3 is TGTGCCAGCGGATCCCAGGGACAGGGGGCCTACGAGCAGTACTTC.

The rearrangement uses TRBV4-2 and TRBJ1-2, with a weak D call TRBD1 (6 bases). V gave up 4 bases and J gave up 0 bases, with 18 bases separating them. Germline CDR1 is LGHNA and CDR2 is YNFKEQ. The CDR3 covers 17 residues. As DNA, the CDR3 is TGTGCCAGCAGCCTACTAATGGTACAGGGAGCTAACTATGGCTACACCTTC. This codes for CASSLLMVQGANYGYTF.

The chain couples TRBV29-1 to TRBJ2-3; 10 bases line up with TRBD2. The CDR3 spans 14 residues. Germline assignment: CDR1 SQVTM and CDR2 ANQGSEA. The J segment lost 0 bases and the V segment lost 6 bases, leaving 3 bases of the junction unmatched. The chain's CDR3 is CSVASGGSTDTQYF. In DNA form, the CDR3 reads TGCAGCGTCGCTAGCGGGGGAAGCACAGATACGCAGTATTTT.

This clone came up a few times. V usage is TRBV19 and J usage is TRBJ1-3; 7 nucleotides match TRBD1. The CDR3 is 9 residues long. The germline V gene encodes CDR1 LNHDA and CDR2 SQIVND (reference sequence). V shed 7 bases and J 15 bases; nucleotides not matched to a gene: 3. CDR3 amino acids: CASIHRGYF. The CDR3 nucleotides are TGTGCCAGTATCCACAGGGGATATTTT.

This chain connects TRBV6-1 to TRBJ2-3, with 7 bases fitting TRBD2. Germline CDR1 and CDR2: MNHNS and SASEGT. CDR3 length: 14 amino acids. J gave up 3 bases and V 3 bases, and 3 bases lay outside the gene matches. CDR3 residues: CASSEVGRTDTQYF. CDR3 bases: TGTGCCAGCAGTGAGGTCGGGAGGACAGATACGCAGTATTTT.

V gene TRBV6-6 combines with J gene TRBJ2-2; TRBD2 agrees at 7 bases. Trimming removed 8 bases from V and 1 base from J; junction bases left unmatched: 4. Germline-derived CDR1 and CDR2 are MNHNY and SVGAGI (reference sequence). This CDR3 spans 14 amino acids. CDR3: CASEGLMNTGELFF. The DNA of the CDR3 is TGTGCCAGCGAGGGACTAATGAACACCGGGGAGCTGTTTTTT.

This sequence joins TRBV18 and TRBJ2-5, with TRBD1 matching 8 bases. Germline trimming cut 1 base from V and 10 bases from J; bases unmatched to any gene: 14. CDR3 size: 16 residues. The germline gives CDR1 KGHSH, CDR2 LQKENI. The CDR3 loop is CASSPLGQGPGLVQYF. The CDR3 nucleotides read TGTGCCAGCTCACCACTTGGACAGGGCCCCGGGTTAGTCCAGTACTTC.

This clone was picked up one time. The chain carries TRBV10-3 and TRBJ2-3, with 11 bases that match TRBD2. V gave up 6 bases and J gave up 1 base; unmatched junction bases: 3. CDR1 and CDR2 (germline): ENHRY, SYGVKD. The CDR3 totals 15 residues. CDR3 amino acids: CAIRETSGGTDTQYF. CDR3 bases: TGTGCCATCAGAGAGACTAGCGGGGGCACAGATACGCAGTATTTT.

The chain is built from TRBV6-6 and TRBJ1-2; possible D gene TRBD1, 5 bases. The CDR3 totals 16 residues. Germline CDR1 and CDR2: MNHNY and SVGAGI (reference sequence). The ends were cut back, 3 bases at V and 0 bases at J, with 14 bases in the middle. CDR3 amino acids: CASSYGGGGANYGYTF. The CDR3, as DNA: TGTGCCAGCAGTTATGGGGGAGGCGGAGCTAACTATGGCTACACCTTC.